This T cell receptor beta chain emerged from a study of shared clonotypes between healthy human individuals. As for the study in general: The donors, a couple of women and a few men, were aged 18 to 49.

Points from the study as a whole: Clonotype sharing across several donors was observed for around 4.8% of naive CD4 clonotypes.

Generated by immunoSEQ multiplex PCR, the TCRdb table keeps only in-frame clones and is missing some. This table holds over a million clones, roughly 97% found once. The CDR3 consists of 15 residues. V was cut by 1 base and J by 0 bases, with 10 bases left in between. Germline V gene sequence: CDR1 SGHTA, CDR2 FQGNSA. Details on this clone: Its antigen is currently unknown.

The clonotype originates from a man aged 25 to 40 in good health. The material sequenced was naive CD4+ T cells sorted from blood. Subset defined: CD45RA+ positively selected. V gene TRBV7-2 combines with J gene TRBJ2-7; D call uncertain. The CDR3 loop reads CASSLDTSSSYEQYF. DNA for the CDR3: TGTGCCAGCAGCTTAGACACCTCGAGCTCCTACGAGCAGTACTTC.